Each of the 26 T cell receptor beta chains below was sequenced from the same sample in a study of blood T cell repertoires in COVID-19. Data came from immunoSEQ multiplex PCR; TCRdb stores just in-frame clones and leaves some out. The sample has about 34,000 clones, about 90% seen once. Specimen: peripheral blood. The receptors derive from a man older than 75 with acute or convalescent COVID-19.

This clone occurred a few times. V is TRBV6-5 and J is TRBJ2-5; D not resolved. CDR3 length: 15 residues. V dropped 2 bases and J dropped 2 bases, with 12 bases sitting between them. Germline CDR1 reads MNHEY; CDR2 reads SVGAGI. CDR3 sequence: CASSYARGWQETQYF. The CDR3 nucleotides are TGTGCCAGCAGTTACGCCCGAGGATGGCAAGAGACCCAGTACTTC.

This chain uses TRBV7-2 with TRBJ2-5, with TRBD2 identical over 10 bases. This CDR3 has 15 residues. Germline lookup yields CDR1 SGHTA and CDR2 FQGNSA. Trimming removed 2 bases from V and 5 bases from J; junction bases left unmatched: 5. CDR3 coding DNA: TGTGCCAGCAGCTTACTAGCGGGGGCGTGGGAGACCCAGTACTTC. It encodes CASSLLAGAWETQYF.

The chain has TRBV5-1 and TRBJ1-5, with D hard to call. Trimming removed 4 bases from V and 5 bases from J, with 10 bases in between. Germline V gene data show CDR1 as SGHRS and CDR2 as YFSETQ. This CDR3 has 13 amino acids. For the CDR3, the DNA is TGCGCCAGCAGCCGGGAGCCTGATCAGCCCCAGCATTTT. This encodes CASSREPDQPQHF.

The chain joins TRBV19 to TRBJ1-3; possibly TRBD1 for D (6 bases). The CDR3 length is 15 residues. Trimming took off 6 bases at V and 0 bases at J, with 12 bases between the two ends. CDR1 is LNHDA and CDR2 is SQIVND in the germline V gene (reference sequence). CDR3 amino acids: CASSPGTPSGNTIYF. The CDR3 nucleotides read TGTGCCAGTAGCCCTGGGACACCCTCTGGAAACACCATATATTTT.

The chain has TRBV3-1 (or the pseudogene TRBV3-2) and TRBJ1-6, with 7 bases fitting TRBD1. The CDR3 is 15 amino acids. Losses at the gene ends were 3 bases for V and 9 bases for J; bases not matched to a gene: 8. In germline, CDR1 is LGHDT, CDR2 YNNKEL (reference sequence). CDR3 amino acids: CASSQRQGGLSPLHF. As DNA, the CDR3 is TGTGCCAGCAGCCAGCGACAGGGTGGGCTTTCACCCCTCCACTTT.

The chain combines TRBV30 with TRBJ1-6; 7 positions agree with TRBD1. In germline, CDR1 is GTSNPN, CDR2 SVGIG (reference sequence). The CDR3 spans 13 residues. V was pared by 1 base and J by 13 bases, with 7 bases of the junction left unmatched. This CDR3 reads CAWSGQGREPLHF. The CDR3, as DNA: TGTGCCTGGAGTGGACAGGGAAGGGAGCCCCTCCACTTT.

J is TRBJ1-1 and V is TRBV19; TRBD1 agrees at 9 bases. Trimming removed 5 bases from V and 5 bases from J; junction bases left unmatched: 6. The germline V gene encodes CDR1 LNHDA and CDR2 SQIVND (reference sequence). The CDR3 is made up of 14 amino acids. The CDR3 is CASSPTGGHTEAFF. The CDR3 DNA sequence: TGTGCCAGTAGTCCTACAGGGGGCCATACTGAAGCTTTCTTT.

This chain connects TRBV3-1 (or the pseudogene TRBV3-2) to TRBJ1-6; D ambiguous. Germline CDR1 is LGHDT and CDR2 is YNNKEL (reference sequence). V was cut by 2 bases and J by 9 bases, with 8 bases left in between. This CDR3 spans 13 amino acids. This chain's CDR3 is CASSQLQSSPLHF. In DNA form, the CDR3 reads TGTGCCAGCAGCCAATTACAGAGTTCACCCCTCCACTTT.

This chain joins TRBV11-2 and TRBJ1-1, with a possible D match to TRBD1 (6 bases). The ends were cut back, 0 bases at V and 5 bases at J, with 7 bases in the middle. Germline V gene lookup returns CDR1 SGHAT and CDR2 FQNNGV. The CDR3 extends over 13 amino acids. Here the CDR3 reads CASSLEQGTEAFF. DNA for the CDR3: TGTGCCAGCAGCTTAGAACAGGGAACTGAAGCTTTCTTT.

The chain joins TRBV5-4 to TRBJ1-2, with 8 bases identical to TRBD1. This CDR3 is built from 15 residues. Germline V CDR1 and CDR2: SGHNT, YYREEE (reference sequence). The V segment lost 0 bases and the J segment 5 bases; nucleotides outside the gene matches: 6. This CDR3 is CASSLGTGRRYGYTF. Here the CDR3 DNA reads TGTGCCAGCAGCTTGGGGACAGGGAGGCGTTATGGCTACACCTTC. Using reference TRBV5-4 and TRBJ1-2 for the parts outside the CDR3, the full variable domain is ETGVTQSPTHLIKTRGQQVTLRCSSQSGHNTVSWYQQALGQGPQFIFQYYREEENGRGNFPPRFSGLQFPNYSSELNVNALELDDSALYLCASSLGTGRRYGYTFGSGTRLTVV.

The chain couples TRBV9 to TRBJ2-4, with a possible D match to TRBD2 (6 bases). The CDR3 is made up of 17 amino acids. Germline assignment: CDR1 SGDLS and CDR2 YYNGEE. V was cut by 4 bases and J by 0 bases, with 17 bases left in between. The CDR3 loop reads CASSPPPSARAKNIQYF. CDR3 bases: TGTGCCAGCAGCCCACCTCCTAGCGCTCGAGCCAAAAACATTCAGTACTTC.

The chain recombines TRBV6-1 with TRBJ1-4, with a possible D match to TRBD1 (5 bases). With 1 base removed from V and 10 bases from J, the gap between germline ends came to 13 bases. The CDR3 extends over 14 amino acids. Germline CDR1 MNHNS, CDR2 SASEGT. Here the CDR3 DNA reads TGTGCCAGCAGTGAAGGCGGGGACTGGGGAAAACTGTTTTTT. Amino acid sequence: CASSEGGDWGKLFF.

The gene calls are TRBV29-1 and TRBJ2-3, with a possible D match to TRBD1 (6 bases). This CDR3 region has 12 residues. Germline CDR1 reads SQVTM; CDR2 reads ANQGSEA. Trimming took 7 bases from V and 2 from J, leaving 10 bases between them. This chain's CDR3 is CSAGQPTDTQYF. In DNA, the CDR3 is TGCAGCGCTGGACAGCCCACAGATACGCAGTATTTT.

The chain is built from TRBV11-2 and TRBJ1-2; 7 bases align to TRBD1. The CDR3 loop spans 14 amino acids. J was trimmed by 5 bases and V by 5 bases; bases with no gene match: 8. Germline CDR1 reads SGHAT; CDR2 reads FQNNGV. This CDR3 is CASSPDRDLYGYTF. CDR3 coding DNA: TGTGCCAGCAGCCCCGACAGGGACTTATATGGCTACACCTTC.

V is TRBV12-3 or TRBV12-4 and J is TRBJ1-1, with D perhaps TRBD1 (5 bases). The CDR3 sequence is 13 residues long. Trimming took off 7 bases at V and 1 base at J, with 10 bases between the two ends. CDR3 amino acids: CASIDQGNTEAFF. As DNA, the CDR3 is TGTGCCAGCATTGACCAGGGGAACACTGAAGCTTTCTTT.

To note about this clone: Other DNA variants within this sample encode the same CDR3. The chain employs TRBV27 and TRBJ1-1, with a weak D call TRBD1 (5 bases). The CDR3 consists of 14 residues. Per germline, CDR1 MNHEY and CDR2 SMNVEV (reference sequence). V was clipped by 5 bases and J by 3 bases, with 13 bases between them. CDR3 sequence (DNA): TGTGCCAGCAGTCTATACCCGGGGGACACTGAAGCTTTCTTT. Protein sequence: CASSLYPGDTEAFF.

V gene TRBV7-6 combines with J gene TRBJ2-5, with D tentatively TRBD2 (5 bases). Trimming stripped 5 bases from V and 1 base from J, with 14 bases between. Germline assignment: CDR1 SGHVS and CDR2 FNYEAQ. The CDR3 length is 15 residues. The CDR3 coding sequence is TGTGCCAGCAGCCAGAACTTCGGGGTCCAAGAGACCCAGTACTTC. Translation gives CASSQNFGVQETQYF.

The chain recombines TRBV4-2 with TRBJ2-3; TRBD1 matches 8 bases. The V segment lost 4 bases and the J segment 5 bases; nucleotides outside the gene matches: 14. The germline V gene encodes CDR1 LGHNA and CDR2 YNFKEQ. The CDR3 extends over 17 amino acids. For the CDR3, the DNA is TGTGCCAGCAGCCTAAGCACCGGCCAGGGGGCGCAAGATACGCAGTATTTT. It specifies CASSLSTGQGAQDTQYF.

The J gene is TRBJ2-1, the V gene TRBV12-5, with 12 bases matching TRBD1. The CDR3 covers 16 residues. The junction had 5 bases not matched to a gene; V was cut back by 1 base and J by 7 bases. Germline CDR1 reads LGHNT; CDR2 reads FRNRAP. The CDR3 DNA sequence: TGTGCTAGTGGTTTGGGGCCGGGACAGGGGGCAAATGAGCAGTTCTTC. Encoded protein: CASGLGPGQGANEQFF. Looking up the rest from reference TRBV12-5 and TRBJ2-1 gives the full variable domain: DARVTQTPRHKVTEMGQEVTMRCQPILGHNTVFWYRQTMMQGLELLAYFRNRAPLDDSGMPKDRFSAEMPDATLATLKIQPSEPRDSAVYFCASGLGPGQGANEQFFGPGTRLTVL.

The table lists this clone with a few counts. This chain connects TRBV18 to TRBJ1-6; no clear D gene. The V and J ends lost 2 bases and 11 bases respectively, with 10 bases between them. The length of the CDR3 is 13 residues. Germline values: CDR1 KGHSH, CDR2 LQKENI. CDR3 amino acids: CASSPGPLTPLHF. CDR3 DNA sequence: TGTGCCAGCTCACCAGGGCCCCTTACACCCCTCCACTTT.

The chain links TRBV12-2 to TRBJ2-5; the table calls TRBD2, which could not be checked here. TRBV12-2 represents a pseudogene. The CDR3 is 15 amino acids. The CDR3 DNA sequence: TGTGCAAGTCGCTTAGCTAGCGGGGGGTGGGAGACCCAGTACTTC. It codes for CASRLASGGWETQYF.

The gene calls are TRBV6-5 and TRBJ1-6, with 8 nucleotides matching TRBD1. CDR3 size: 14 residues. Germline V gene sequence: CDR1 MNHEY, CDR2 SVGAGI. Trimming at V came to 5 bases and at J to 9 bases, leaving 6 bases not matched to a gene. The CDR3 DNA reads TGTGCCAGCAGTATGGGACAGGAGGCTTCACCCCTCCACTTT. This translates into CASSMGQEASPLHF.

The chain links TRBV6-2 or TRBV6-3 to TRBJ2-7; TRBD1 is a possible D gene (5 bases). Germline values: CDR1 MNHEY, CDR2 SVGEGT. The CDR3 consists of 14 residues. V lost 3 bases and J lost 8, with 17 bases in between. The CDR3 region is CASSYPDTVGKQYF. The CDR3 nucleotides read TGTGCCAGCAGTTATCCGGACACCGTGGGCAAGCAGTACTTC.

This clone was recorded once. The chain has TRBV19 and TRBJ1-6; the match to TRBD1 covers 10 bases. The CDR3 loop spans 16 amino acids. Germline loops: CDR1 LNHDA, CDR2 SQIVND (reference sequence). V shed 9 bases, J shed 5 bases, and the junction held 10 bases outside the gene matches. CDR3 in DNA: TGTGCCAGCCAAACCAGACAGGGGGCTGATAATTCACCCCTCCACTTT. Amino acid sequence: CASQTRQGADNSPLHF.

The CDR3 bases are TGTGCCACCAGCCGGCCGCGGGGCCTATATAATTCACCCCTCCACTTT. This translates into CATSRPRGLYNSPLHF. The chain couples TRBV15 to TRBJ1-6; weak D call: TRBD1 (5 bases). The V end lost 5 bases, the J end lost 4 bases, and 15 bases lay between the germline ends. Germline CDR1 is LNHNV and CDR2 is YYDKDF (reference sequence). The CDR3 totals 16 residues.

Only one count was recorded for this clone. The chain recombines TRBV6-5 with TRBJ1-2; 7 nucleotides align to TRBD1. J lost 3 bases, V lost 6 bases, and 7 bases had no gene match. This CDR3 has 14 amino acids. Germline assignment: CDR1 MNHEY and CDR2 SVGAGI. CDR3 nucleotide sequence: TGTGCCAGCAGGCTTGACCAGGGGGACTATGGCTACACCTTC. This sequence encodes CASRLDQGDYGYTF.